These T cell receptor beta chains were read from a single sample in a study of immune evolution from preneoplasia to lung adenocarcinoma. TCRdb's table, derived via immunoSEQ multiplex PCR, lists solely in-frame clones and lacks some. This table holds fewer than 8,000 clones, approximately 80% found once. Sample: FFPE invasive lung adenocarcinoma tissue. All receptors derive from a middle-aged person with lung adenocarcinoma. Each CDR3 is given with its conserved first and last residue. D genes are given only for firm matches. Some rows mark clone size as missing; the rest say once, few, many or name a class of expanded clone.

size,J,V,D,length,CDR3,DNA
-,TRBJ2-2,TRBV6-5,TRBD2,15,CASRSGTSDTGELFF,TGTGCCAGCAGATCCGGGACTAGCGACACCGGGGAGCTGTTTTTT
once,TRBJ2-7,TRBV29-1,-,14,CSVKRRDSSYEQYF,TGCAGCGTTAAGAGGCGGGACAGCTCCTACGAGCAGTACTTC
-,TRBJ1-5,TRBV19,-,16,CASSIDRGQANQPQHF,TGTGCCAGTAGTATAGATCGGGGGCAGGCCAATCAGCCCCAGCATTTT
-,TRBJ1-1,TRBV6-5,-,15,CASTDAPPRDTEAFF,TGTGCCAGCACCGACGCGCCACCCCGGGACACTGAAGCTTTCTTT
-,TRBJ2-2,TRBV15,-,15,CATSRDRQNTGELFF,TGTGCCACCAGCAGAGATCGGCAGAACACCGGGGAGCTGTTTTTT
-,TRBJ2-3,TRBV5-1,TRBD2,17,CASSLTSGGSSTDTQYF,TGCGCCAGCAGCTTAACTAGCGGGGGTTCTAGCACAGATACGCAGTATTTT
-,TRBJ2-2,TRBV19,TRBD1,15,CASRLITGVTGELFF,TGTGCCAGTAGGCTAATAACAGGGGTCACCGGGGAGCTGTTTTTT
once,TRBJ2-1,TRBV5-1,TRBD2,15,CASSSRVAGNNEQFF,TGCGCCAGCAGCTCCCGGGTAGCGGGAAATAATGAGCAGTTCTTC
-,TRBJ2-1,TRBV5-1,-,19,CASSRGNTGDLLSYNEQFF,TGCGCCAGCAGTCGCGGGAATACAGGGGACCTCCTCTCCTACAATGAGCAGTTCTTC
few,TRBJ1-2,TRBV5-1,-,14,CASSLQGTNYGYTF,TGCGCCAGCAGCTTACAGGGTACTAACTATGGCTACACCTTC
-,TRBJ1-2,TRBV10-1,-,14,CASSERTDNYGYTF,TGCGCCAGCAGTGAGAGGACGGATAACTATGGCTACACCTTC
-,TRBJ2-5,TRBV2,-,14,CASSDRGGGETQYF,TGTGCCAGCAGTGACAGGGGGGGCGGGGAGACCCAGTACTTC
-,TRBJ1-2,TRBV15,-,15,CATSRDRDPVYGYTF,TGTGCCACCAGCAGAGATAGGGACCCGGTCTATGGCTACACCTTC
few,TRBJ2-3,TRBV30,-,14,CAWRRRGQVDTQYF,TGTGCCTGGCGGAGGAGGGGGCAGGTAGATACGCAGTATTTT
-,TRBJ2-5,TRBV9,-,15,CASSVFGRDEETQYF,TGTGCCAGCAGCGTCTTTGGCAGGGACGAAGAGACCCAGTACTTC
few,TRBJ1-1,TRBV30,-,12,CAWSVLGTEAFF,TGTGCCTGGAGTGTATTAGGCACTGAAGCTTTCTTT
-,TRBJ2-2,TRBV28,TRBD1,15,CASISDRGNTGELFF,TGTGCCAGCATCTCGGACAGGGGTAACACCGGGGAGCTGTTTTTT
-,TRBJ1-2,TRBV5-1,-,15,CASSLSGTEIYGYTF,TGCGCCAGCAGCTTATCCGGGACGGAGATCTATGGCTACACCTTC
-,TRBJ2-5,TRBV5-1,TRBD1,14,CASSTGQGWETQYF,TGCGCCAGCAGCACGGGACAGGGGTGGGAGACCCAGTACTTC
once,TRBJ1-2,TRBV7-9,-,15,CASSLAQTAFYGYTF,TGTGCCAGCAGCTTAGCGCAGACAGCTTTCTATGGCTACACCTTC
few,TRBJ1-1,TRBV7-3,-,13,CASRFDRNTEAFF,TGTGCCAGCAGATTCGACAGGAACACTGAAGCTTTCTTT
-,TRBJ2-2,TRBV5-1,-,16,CASSLWGAANTGELFF,TGCGCCAGCAGCTTGTGGGGGGCAGCGAACACCGGGGAGCTGTTTTTT
-,TRBJ1-5,TRBV6-1,-,14,CASSEAGGMGPQHF,TGTGCCAGCAGTGAAGCAGGAGGCATGGGCCCCCAGCATTTT
-,TRBJ1-2,TRBV28,-,13,CASSLQANYGYTF,TGTGCCAGCAGTTTACAGGCTAACTATGGCTACACCTTC
-,TRBJ1-6,TRBV11-2,-,15,CASSLVSRENSPLHF,TGTGCCAGCAGCTTAGTATCTAGGGAAAATTCACCCCTCCACTTT
-,TRBJ1-1,TRBV9,TRBD1,13,CASDRTGNTEAFF,TGTGCCAGCGATAGGACAGGGAACACTGAAGCTTTCTTT
-,TRBJ1-1,TRBV19,-,13,CASSVQRRTEAFF,TGTGCCAGTAGTGTCCAGAGGAGGACTGAAGCTTTCTTT
-,TRBJ2-5,TRBV9,TRBD2,14,CASSVGGGSETQYF,TGTGCCAGCAGCGTAGGGGGAGGGTCGGAGACCCAGTACTTC
-,TRBJ1-1,TRBV14,-,13,CASSPSMNTEAFF,TGTGCCAGCAGCCCCTCAATGAACACTGAAGCTTTCTTT
-,TRBJ2-1,TRBV28,TRBD1,14,CASSLSDRGNEQFF,TGTGCCAGCAGTTTATCTGACAGGGGTAATGAGCAGTTCTTC
-,TRBJ2-3,TRBV18,-,14,CASSPSQGTDTQYF,TGTGCCAGCTCACCAAGTCAGGGGACAGATACGCAGTATTTT
-,TRBJ1-5,TRBV7-6,TRBD1,15,CASSQGTGGDQPQHF,TGTGCCAGCAGCCAAGGGACAGGGGGCGATCAGCCCCAGCATTTT
-,TRBJ2-1,TRBV11-3,-,17,CASSRGEAASSYNEQFF,TGTGCCAGCAGCAGAGGGGAGGCGGCAAGCTCCTACAATGAGCAGTTCTTC
once,TRBJ2-7,TRBV7-9,-,15,CASSLARQGFYEQYF,TGTGCCAGCAGCTTAGCGCGGCAGGGATTCTACGAGCAGTACTTC
-,TRBJ2-7,TRBV2,TRBD1,14,CASSNWDRVNEQYF,TGTGCCAGCAGTAATTGGGACAGGGTTAACGAGCAGTACTTC
few,TRBJ2-1,TRBV4-3,TRBD1,15,CASSHRQGYSNEQFF,TGCGCCAGCAGCCATAGACAGGGTTATAGCAATGAGCAGTTCTTC
-,TRBJ1-3,TRBV30,-,13,CAWSALHGNTIYF,TGTGCCTGGAGTGCATTACACGGAAACACCATATATTTT